Listed below are T cell receptor beta chains from one sample, sequenced in a study of T cell responses to AZD1222 COVID-19 vaccine. Data came from immunoSEQ multiplex PCR; TCRdb stores just in-frame clones and leaves some out. The sample has 120,000 to 150,000 clones, approximately 89% seen once. The material was peripheral blood, obtained 28 days after the second AZD1222 dose. The receptors here all came from an adult who received the AZD1222 COVID-19 vaccine. CDR3s include the opening cysteine and the closing phenylalanine or tryptophan. D genes are given only for firm matches. Where a row states a size, it is once, few, many or the class of an expanded clone; other rows omit it.

V gene	D gene	clone size	J gene	CDR3 DNA	CDR3 protein
TRBV29-1	.	.	TRBJ2-5	TGCAGCGTTGAGAGTTTGGGGTTACGGGAGACCCAGTACTTC	CSVESLGLRETQYF
TRBV28	.	.	TRBJ2-7	TGTGCCAGCAGTTTCCGCTACGAGCAGTACTTC	CASSFRYEQYF
TRBV19	.	.	TRBJ2-5	TGTGCCAGTTCAGGAGGATTTCAAGAGACCCAGTACTTC	CASSGGFQETQYF
TRBV3-1/TRBV3-2	.	.	TRBJ2-4	TGTGCCAGCAGCCTCTTCGGAAACATTCAGTACTTC	CASSLFGNIQYF
TRBV5-1	.	.	TRBJ2-2	TGCGCCAGCAGCTTGAAAGGGAGGATCCGGTACACCGGGGAGCTGTTTTTT	CASSLKGRIRYTGELFF
TRBV4-3	TRBD2	.	TRBJ2-5	TGCGCCAGCAGCGTCCTAGCGGGAACCCAAGAGACCCAGTACTTC	CASSVLAGTQETQYF
TRBV27	TRBD1	.	TRBJ2-5	TGTGCCAGCAGTTTAGCGGGACAGGGCTTCGGGACCCAGTACTTC	CASSLAGQGFGTQYF
TRBV19	.	.	TRBJ1-1	TGTGCCAGTAGTATCGCCTCCGGGACAACGAACACTGAAGCTTTCTTT	CASSIASGTTNTEAFF
TRBV7-9	TRBD2	once	TRBJ2-1	TGTGCCAGCAAAAAAGGGGCGGGAGGACTTGGCGAGCAGTTCTTC	CASKKGAGGLGEQFF
TRBV27	TRBD1	.	TRBJ1-2	TGTGCCAGCAGGTGGGACAGGACGTCCTATGGCTACACCTTC	CASRWDRTSYGYTF
TRBV6-5	.	.	TRBJ1-2	TGTGCCAGCAGCAACCTACTAGGGGGCTACACCTTC	CASSNLLGGYTF
TRBV18	.	.	TRBJ1-6	TGTGCCAGCTCACCACGTGGCAGAGTTGGGGCTAATTCACCCCTCCACTTT	CASSPRGRVGANSPLHF
TRBV2	.	.	TRBJ1-1	TGTGCCAGCAGTCCACTGAACACTGAAGCTTTCTTT	CASSPLNTEAFF
TRBV9	.	.	TRBJ1-4	TGTGCCAGCAGCACCCATGGACAGAATAATGAAAAACTGTTTTTT	CASSTHGQNNEKLFF
TRBV6-6	TRBD1	.	TRBJ2-7	TGTGCCAGCAGGGACCCGGACAGGGAGCAGTACTTC	CASRDPDREQYF
TRBV12-5	.	.	TRBJ2-3	TGTGCTAGTGGTCCCACCCTACGGGGGATCACAGATACGCAGTATTTT	CASGPTLRGITDTQYF
TRBV6-2/TRBV6-3	TRBD2	.	TRBJ2-3	TGTGCCAGCAGTTACTTAGGGACTAGGCGGGATACGCAGTATTTT	CASSYLGTRRDTQYF
TRBV14	.	.	TRBJ2-2	TGTGCCAGCAGCTCTCCAGGGAGATATTCCGGGGAGCTGTTTTTT	CASSSPGRYSGELFF